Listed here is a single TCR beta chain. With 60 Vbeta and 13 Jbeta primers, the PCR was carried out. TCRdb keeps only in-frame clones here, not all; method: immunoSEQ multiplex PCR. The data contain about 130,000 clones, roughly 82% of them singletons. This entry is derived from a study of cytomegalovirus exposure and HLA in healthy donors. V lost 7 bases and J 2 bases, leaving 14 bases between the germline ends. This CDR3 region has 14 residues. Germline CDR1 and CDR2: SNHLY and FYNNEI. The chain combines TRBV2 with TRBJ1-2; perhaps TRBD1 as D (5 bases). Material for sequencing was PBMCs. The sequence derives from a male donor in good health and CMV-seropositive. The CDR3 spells CASNRDSTNYGYTF. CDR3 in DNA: TGTGCCAGCAATAGGGACTCAACAAACTATGGCTACACCTTC.